This T cell receptor beta chain was identified in a study of shared clonotypes between healthy human individuals. V shed 4 bases and J shed 2 bases, with 14 bases lying between them. Germline values: CDR1 GTSNPN, CDR2 SVGIG (reference sequence). The CDR3 covers 15 residues. Study-wide results and caveats: Sequencing of the sorted subsets was shown by rarefaction to be incomplete despite large depth.

CD45RO-negative CD8 cells positively selected for CCR7 made up the naive population, which excluded terminally differentiated effector memory CD45RA+ cells. For this clone: The target antigen is unknown.

Over several immunoSEQ plates, each subset's genomic DNA was distributed in even portions. Method: immunoSEQ multiplex PCR; TCRdb's copy keeps in-frame clones and lacks some. The table shows fewer than 1 million clones, with around 96% occurring only once. This clonotype was obtained from a man aged 25 to 40 in good health. Sequencing used naive CD8+ T cells sorted from blood. The rearrangement uses TRBV30 and TRBJ2-2; a weak D match, TRBD1 (5 bases). CDR3 in amino acids: CAWIQWGSNTGELFF. The CDR3 nucleotides are TGTGCCTGGATTCAATGGGGCAGCAACACCGGGGAGCTGTTTTTT. Full variable domain (remainder filled in from reference TRBV30 and TRBJ2-2): SQTIHQWPATLVQPVGSPLSLECTVEGTSNPNLYWYRQAAGRGLQLLFYSVGIGQISSEVPQNLSASRPQDRQFILSSKKLLLSDSGFYLCAWIQWGSNTGELFFGEGSRLTVL.